This TCR beta chain was found in a study of radiation and T cells in renal cell carcinoma. The overall study: Nephrectomy followed 15 Gy stereotactic body radiation by 4 weeks.

Using immunoSEQ multiplex PCR, the repertoire was profiled, and TCRdb retains in-frame clones only, with some absent. This table has roughly 130,000 clones, about 88% appearing once. Time point denoted: blood 2 weeks post-SBRT. This sample's treatment: 15 Gy SBRT to primary tumor, nephrectomy 4 weeks later. Blood was sampled at baseline, 2 weeks and 4 weeks after SBRT. As to this clone: Its antigen is not identified.

This CDR3 is 14 amino acids long. V was clipped by 1 base and J by 3 bases, with 11 bases between them. Per germline, CDR1 SGHDT and CDR2 YYEEEE. Study-level points and caveats: Top tumor clonotypes rose in blood 2 weeks post-radiation, then contracted. Pretreatment tumor biopsies were lacking, so baseline clonotypes are unknown.

V and J are TRBV5-6 and TRBJ2-7, with D unclear. This TCR came from a woman aged 65 to 85 with renal cell carcinoma. Sequences were derived from blood, sampled from a patient whose treatment included radiotherapy and nephrectomy. The CDR3 region is CASSLYTPNYEQYF. CDR3 nucleotide sequence: TGTGCCAGCAGCTTGTATACACCGAACTACGAGCAGTACTTC.